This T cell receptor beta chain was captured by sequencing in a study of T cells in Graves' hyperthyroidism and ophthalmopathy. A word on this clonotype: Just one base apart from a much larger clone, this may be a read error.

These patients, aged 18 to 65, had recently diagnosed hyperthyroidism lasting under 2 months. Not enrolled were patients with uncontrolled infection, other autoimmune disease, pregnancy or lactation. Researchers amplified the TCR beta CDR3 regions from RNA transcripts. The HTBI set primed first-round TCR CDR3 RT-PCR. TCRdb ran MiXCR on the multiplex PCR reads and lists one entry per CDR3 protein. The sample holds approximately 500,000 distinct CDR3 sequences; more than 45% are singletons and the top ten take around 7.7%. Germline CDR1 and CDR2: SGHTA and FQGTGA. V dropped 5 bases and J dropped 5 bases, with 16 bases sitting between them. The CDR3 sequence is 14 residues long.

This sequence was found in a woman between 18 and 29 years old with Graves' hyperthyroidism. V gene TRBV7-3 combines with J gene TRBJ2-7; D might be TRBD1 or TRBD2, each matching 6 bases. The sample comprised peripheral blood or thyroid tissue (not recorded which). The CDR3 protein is CASSLFGGCDEQYF. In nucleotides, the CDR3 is TGTGCCAGCAGCCTCTTCGGGGGCTGCGACGAGCAGTACTTC.